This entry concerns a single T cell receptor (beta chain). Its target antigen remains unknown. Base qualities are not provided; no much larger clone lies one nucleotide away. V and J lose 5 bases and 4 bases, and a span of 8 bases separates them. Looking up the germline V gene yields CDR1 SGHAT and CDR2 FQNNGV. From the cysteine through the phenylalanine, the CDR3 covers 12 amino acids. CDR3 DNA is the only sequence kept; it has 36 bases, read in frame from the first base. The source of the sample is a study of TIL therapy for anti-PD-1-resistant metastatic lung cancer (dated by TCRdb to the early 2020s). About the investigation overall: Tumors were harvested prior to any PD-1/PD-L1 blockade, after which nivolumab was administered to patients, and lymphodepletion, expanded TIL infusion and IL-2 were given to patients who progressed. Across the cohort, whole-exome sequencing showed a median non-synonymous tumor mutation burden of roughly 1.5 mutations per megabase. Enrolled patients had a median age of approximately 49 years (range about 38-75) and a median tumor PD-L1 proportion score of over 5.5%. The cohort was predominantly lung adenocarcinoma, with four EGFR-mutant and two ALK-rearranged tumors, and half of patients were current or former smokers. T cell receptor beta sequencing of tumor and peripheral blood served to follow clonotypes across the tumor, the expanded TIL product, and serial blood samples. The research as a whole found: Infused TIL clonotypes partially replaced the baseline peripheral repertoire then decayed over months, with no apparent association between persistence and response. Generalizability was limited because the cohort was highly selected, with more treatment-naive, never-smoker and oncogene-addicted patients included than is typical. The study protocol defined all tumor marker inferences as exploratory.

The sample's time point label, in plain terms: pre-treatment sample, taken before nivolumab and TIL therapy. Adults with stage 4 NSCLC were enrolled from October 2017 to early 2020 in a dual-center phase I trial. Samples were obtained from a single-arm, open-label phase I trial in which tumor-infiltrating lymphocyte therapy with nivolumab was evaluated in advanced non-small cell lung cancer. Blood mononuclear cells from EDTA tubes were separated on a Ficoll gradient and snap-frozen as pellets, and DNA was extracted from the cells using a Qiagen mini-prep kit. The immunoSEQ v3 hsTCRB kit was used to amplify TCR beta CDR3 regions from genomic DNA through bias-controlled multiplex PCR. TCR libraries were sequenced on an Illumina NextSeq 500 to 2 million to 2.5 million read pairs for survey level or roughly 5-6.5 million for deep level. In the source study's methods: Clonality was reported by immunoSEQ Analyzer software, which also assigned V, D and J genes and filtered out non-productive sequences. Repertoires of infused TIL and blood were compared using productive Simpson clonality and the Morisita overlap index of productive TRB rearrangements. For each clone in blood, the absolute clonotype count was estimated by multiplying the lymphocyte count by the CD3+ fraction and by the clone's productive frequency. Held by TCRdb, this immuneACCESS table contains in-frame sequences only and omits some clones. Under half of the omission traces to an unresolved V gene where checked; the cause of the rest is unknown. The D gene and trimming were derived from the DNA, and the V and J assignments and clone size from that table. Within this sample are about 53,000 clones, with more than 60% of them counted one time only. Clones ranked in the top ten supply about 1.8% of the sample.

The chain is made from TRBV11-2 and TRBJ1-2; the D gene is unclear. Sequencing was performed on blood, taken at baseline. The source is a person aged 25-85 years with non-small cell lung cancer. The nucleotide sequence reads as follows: TGTGCCAGCAGCCTCGGTTTCTATGGCTACACCTTC. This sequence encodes CASSLGFYGYTF. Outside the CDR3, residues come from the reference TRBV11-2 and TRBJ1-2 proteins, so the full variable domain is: EAGVAQSPRYKIIEKRQSVAFWCNPISGHATLYWYQQILGQGPKLLIQFQNNGVVDDSQLPKDRFSAERLKGVDSTLKIQPAKLEDSAVYLCASSLGFYGYTFGSGTRLTVV.